Below, one TCR beta chain is given with its context. Its cognate antigen has yet to be identified. No clone much larger than this one lies a single base away; base qualities are absent. The intended sense of this specimen's treatment or condition label: around 19 received Ad26.COV2.S at low or high dose, single or two shots; roughly five received placebo; per-sample allocation not given. For vaccine and placebo recipients, the sequenced repertoires came from samples collected on day 63 after the first injection. Between 29 July and 7 August 2020, Cohort 1b enrolled some 25 adults aged 18-55 years at one site in Boston, USA. Ad26.COV2.S was a replication-incompetent adenovirus type 26 vector that expressed a prefusion-stabilized SARS-CoV-2 spike protein derived from the original Wuhan strain. The CDR3 measures 14 amino acids from cysteine to phenylalanine. The CDR3 DNA has 42 bases and is translated from base 1. Based on the germline V gene (reference sequence), the CDR1 and CDR2 sequences are LNHNV and YYDKDF. V is clipped by 1 base and J by 0 bases, and the sequence between their germline boundaries is 4 bases long.

The sample belongs to a study of Ad26.COV2.S vaccination and SARS-CoV-2 variants (dated by TCRdb to the early 2020s). Turning to the overall study: Donors in the vaccine arm were drawn from COV1001, a phase I-IIa trial of Ad26.COV2.S in healthy adults that was multicentre, randomized, double-blind and placebo-controlled. The TCR-sequenced set comprised approximately 32 samples: some 20 Ad26.COV2.S vaccine recipients, 5 placebo recipients and 8 SARS-CoV-2 convalescent individuals. Ad26.COV2.S was administered intramuscularly at a dose of 5x10^10 or 1x10^11 viral particles, either as one shot or as two shots given 56 days apart. TCRbeta repertoire sequencing was used to assess the specificity and breadth of SARS-CoV-2-reactive T cell receptors after Ad26.COV2.S vaccination. Investigators did not know the trial group allocation while performing experiments and assessing outcomes. Participants in the trial were split at random into five groups of five each, receiving low-dose or high-dose Ad26.COV2.S once or twice, or else placebo on both occasions.

The immunoSEQ Assay was the method used to sequence TCRbeta CDR3 regions. After extraction, genomic DNA underwent amplification by bias-controlled multiplex PCR, followed by high-throughput sequencing. The paper's processing steps were these. To quantify the absolute abundance of every unique TCRbeta CDR3 region, sequences were collapsed and filtered. T cell fraction was estimated by normalizing TCRbeta template counts to usable DNA, with usable DNA measured through amplification of reference genes found in all nucleated cells. Repertoire TCRs were annotated as SARS-CoV-2-specific by exact matching of V gene, CDR3 amino acid sequence and J gene to a known reactive TCR set. The reference SARS-CoV-2 TCR set came from MIRA and was filtered for enrichment in COVID-19-positive ImmuneCODE repertoires, removing public or cross-reactive TCRs. Using the MIRA antigens, annotated TCRs were further analysed by specific ORF or by position within an ORF. Depth was the summed frequency of annotated unique rearrangements, while breadth was defined as annotated unique rearrangements over total unique productive rearrangements. TCR breadth was compared between groups using two-sided Wilcoxon rank-sum tests. TCRdb stores this immuneACCESS table with in-frame sequences only. Part of the clones is absent; in the studies checked, under half of the shortfall reflects unresolved V genes, and no reason is known for the rest. V and J calls and clone size follow that table, whereas D and trimming were derived from the DNA. For this sample there are some 640,000 clones; about 89% appear just once. The ten largest clonotypes hold 1.5% of the sample.

The investigation overall reported the following: Comparing responses between vaccine doses or regimens was not something the study was powered to do. Comparable non-spike TCR breadth was observed between vaccine and placebo recipients, consistent with only spike being contained in the vaccine. The authors noted that total T cell responses may have been underestimated by the TCR breadth and depth analyses. After vaccination, substantial breadth of spike-specific CD8+ and CD4+ T cell responses was reported. Compared with placebo recipients, Ad26.COV2.S recipients showed higher spike-specific TCR breadth (P = 0.0014).

The sample was peripheral blood, taken in a trial of Ad26.COV2.S vaccine versus placebo. This receptor was taken from a person aged 18 to 65 who received the Ad26.COV2.S COVID-19 vaccine or a placebo. The chain links TRBV15 with TRBJ1-3; confidence is insufficient to name the D gene. This receptor has the CDR3 CATSRGASGNTIYF. The nucleotide sequence is given as TGTGCCACCAGCAGAGGAGCCTCTGGAAACACCATATATTTT.